A single sample is the source of the 12 T cell receptor beta chains below, sequenced in a study of T-cell reconstitution after alpha-beta-depleted transplantation in children. TCRbeta library preparation incorporated unique molecular identifiers. TCRdb re-analysed the PCR reads in MiXCR, keeping a single row per CDR3 protein. This sample has a few hundred thousand distinct CDR3 sequences; 10% occur once, and the top ten carry 2% to 3%. The input for sequencing was PBMCs from the stem cell graft donor, taken from the stem cell graft. The receptors derive from a human donor who donated a stem cell graft to a child with acute lymphoblastic leukemia.

This clonotype was detected only a few times. The chain has TRBV4-1 and TRBJ1-6, with D maybe TRBD1 (5 bases). Trimming removed 4 bases from V and 4 bases from J, with 11 bases in between. The CDR3 has 15 amino acids. In germline, CDR1 is MGHRA, CDR2 YSYEKL. The CDR3 loop reads CASSRTQGYNSPLHF. CDR3 DNA sequence: TGCGCCAGCAGCCGCACTCAGGGATATAATTCACCCCTCCACTTT.

The rearrangement joins TRBV30 to TRBJ1-2; weak D call: TRBD1 (5 bases). The CDR3 extends over 13 amino acids. Trimming pared 2 bases from V and 7 bases from J, leaving 14 bases between. Germline CDR1 reads GTSNPN; CDR2 reads SVGIG (reference sequence). The DNA for the CDR3 is TGTGCCTGGAGTATAGCCCTCAGGGTTGGCTACACCTTC. The encoded protein is CAWSIALRVGYTF. The full variable domain, in which reference TRBV30 and TRBJ1-2 provide the parts outside the CDR3, is SQTIHQWPATLVQPVGSPLSLECTVEGTSNPNLYWYRQAAGRGLQLLFYSVGIGQISSEVPQNLSASRPQDRQFILSSKKLLLSDSGFYLCAWSIALRVGYTFGSGTRLTVV.

This clonotype was observed at least ten times. This sequence joins TRBV6-1 and TRBJ2-4; a weak D match, TRBD2 (5 bases). V dropped 5 bases and J dropped 0 bases, with 14 bases sitting between them. Germline loops: CDR1 MNHNS, CDR2 SASEGT. This CDR3 is 16 amino acids long. CDR3 amino acids: CASSTLGSRAKNIQYF. The CDR3 DNA follows: TGTGCCAGCAGTACGCTGGGGAGTCGAGCCAAAAACATTCAGTACTTC.

This clonotype was seen a handful of times. The V call is TRBV20-1, the J call TRBJ2-7; 7 bases line up with TRBD2. CDR3 length: 12 residues. J was trimmed by 2 bases and V by 2 bases; bases with no gene match: 0. Germline V gene data show CDR1 as DFQATT and CDR2 as SNEGSKA (reference sequence). DNA for the CDR3: TGCAGTGCTAGACTAGCGGCCTACGAGCAGTACTTC. This codes for CSARLAAYEQYF.

The J gene is TRBJ1-1, the V gene TRBV19; unclear D gene. Germline lookup yields CDR1 LNHDA and CDR2 SQIVND (reference sequence). The CDR3 is made up of 15 amino acids. V shed 5 bases and J shed 2 bases, with 15 bases lying between them. The CDR3 DNA is TGTGCCAGTAGTCGGCGGGATACACCCAACACTGAAGCTTTCTTT. It specifies CASSRRDTPNTEAFF.

This clonotype came up a few times. V gene TRBV4-2 combines with J gene TRBJ2-7; D unresolved. This CDR3 contains 13 residues. CDR1 LGHNA and CDR2 YNFKEQ come from the germline V gene. Trimming left V 1 base short and J 7 bases short, with 11 bases between. CDR3 nucleotide sequence: TGTGCCAGCAGCCAAGTCCCCCTTGGGGAGCAGTACTTC. Its translation: CASSQVPLGEQYF.

This sequence joins TRBV5-1 and TRBJ2-7; possible D gene TRBD2, 6 bases. V lost 4 bases and J 0 bases, leaving 11 bases between the germline ends. The germline V gene encodes CDR1 SGHRS and CDR2 YFSETQ. The CDR3 length is 14 residues. This chain's CDR3 is CASSRLESSYEQYF. CDR3 sequence (DNA): TGCGCCAGCAGCAGACTAGAGAGCTCCTACGAGCAGTACTTC.

This clonotype occurred a few times. The chain combines TRBV12-3 or TRBV12-4 with TRBJ2-3; 10 nucleotides line up with TRBD2. The junction had 9 bases not matched to a gene; V was cut back by 11 bases and J by 4 bases. The length of the CDR3 is 14 residues. DNA for the CDR3: TGTGCCGCGGCTAGCGGGAGTCTATCAGATACGCAGTATTTT. Translation gives CAAASGSLSDTQYF.

This clonotype was observed a handful of times. This chain connects TRBV6-1 to TRBJ1-3, with 8 bases identical to TRBD1. Per the germline V gene, CDR1 is MNHNS and CDR2 is SASEGT. Germline trimming cut 6 bases from V and 0 bases from J; bases unmatched to any gene: 4. The length of the CDR3 is 15 residues. The CDR3 is CASRFTGGSGNTIYF. CDR3 nucleotide sequence: TGTGCCAGCAGATTTACAGGGGGCTCTGGAAACACCATATATTTT.

This clonotype was detected many times. The genes are TRBV4-2 and TRBJ2-3; D is perhaps TRBD1 (5 bases). The V end lost 5 bases, the J end lost 4 bases, and 13 bases lay between the germline ends. CDR1 is LGHNA and CDR2 is YNFKEQ in the germline V gene. This CDR3 is 14 amino acids long. CDR3 amino acids: CASSVVGAADTQYF. The CDR3 DNA is TGTGCCAGCAGCGTCGTTGGGGCGGCAGATACGCAGTATTTT.

The chain is built from TRBV7-9 and TRBJ1-6, with D possibly being TRBD1 (6 bases). CDR1 SEHNR and CDR2 FQNEAQ come from the germline V gene (reference sequence). CDR3 size: 15 residues. The V gene lost 5 bases and the J gene lost 9 bases, with 17 bases spanning the gap. CDR3 sequence (DNA): TGTGCCAGCAGCCCCTCGACAGGACGTACTTCACCCCTCCACTTT. It specifies CASSPSTGRTSPLHF.

This chain connects TRBV7-3 to TRBJ2-1; 8 bases line up with TRBD1. J was trimmed by 8 bases and V by 5 bases; bases with no gene match: 5. The germline V gene encodes CDR1 SGHTA and CDR2 FQGTGA. The CDR3 runs to 13 residues. DNA for the CDR3: TGTGCCAGCAGCCCCAGGGGGCTCGATGAGCAGTTCTTC. This codes for CASSPRGLDEQFF.